The text below deals with one T cell receptor beta chain. TCRdb re-called the RT-PCR reads through MiXCR, storing one row per CDR3 protein. The profile shows about 960,000 distinct CDR3 sequences, about 20% of them singletons. This specimen comes from a study of patients and donors after allogeneic stem cell transplantation. The germline gives CDR1 MNHNS, CDR2 SASEGT. Trimming took 8 bases from V and 0 from J, leaving 8 bases between them. CDR3 length: 14 residues. The TCR sequence derives from a human donor who was either an allogeneic HSCT recipient or a stem cell or donor lymphocyte infusion donor (not recorded which). It is not recorded whose cells these are; they may come from a transplant donor. The sample was blood, either unsorted or a sorted T cell fraction (not recorded which). The chain joins TRBV6-1 to TRBJ2-6; D not certain. The CDR3 protein is CASGPISGANVLTF. Here the CDR3 DNA reads TGTGCCAGCGGGCCAATCTCTGGGGCCAACGTCCTGACTTTC.